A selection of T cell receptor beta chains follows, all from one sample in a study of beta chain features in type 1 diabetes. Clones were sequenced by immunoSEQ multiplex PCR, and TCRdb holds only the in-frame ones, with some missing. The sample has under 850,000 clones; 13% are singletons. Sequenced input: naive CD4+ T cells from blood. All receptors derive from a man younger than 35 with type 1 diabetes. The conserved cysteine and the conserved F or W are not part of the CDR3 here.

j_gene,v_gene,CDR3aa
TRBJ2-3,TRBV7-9,ASSLEASSDTQY
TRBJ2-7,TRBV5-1,ASTAESYEQY
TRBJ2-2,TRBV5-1,ASSISMNTGELF
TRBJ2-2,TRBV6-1,ASSWTGYRTGELF
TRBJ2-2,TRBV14,ASSRRQGGTGELF
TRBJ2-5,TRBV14,ASSPGLVGETQY
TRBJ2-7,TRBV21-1,ASSFRDRSPYEQY
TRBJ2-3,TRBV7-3,ASSPGGAPGDTQY
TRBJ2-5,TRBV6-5,ATSRVRNGETQY
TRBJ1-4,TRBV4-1,ASSQGGGQANEKLF
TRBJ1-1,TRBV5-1,ATGQGINTEAF
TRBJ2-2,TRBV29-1,SVVHDTGELF
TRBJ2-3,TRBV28,ASSPRRLAGVDTQY
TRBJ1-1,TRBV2,ASRTTTVWAF
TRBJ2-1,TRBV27,ATGLAGGYGEQF
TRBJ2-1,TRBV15,ATSRGGSSYNEQF
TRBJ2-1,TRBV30,AWQRGGYNEQF
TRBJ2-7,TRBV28,ASSSGTGGVDEQY
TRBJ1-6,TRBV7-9,ASSLGQNSPLH
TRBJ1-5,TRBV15,ATSGGYDQPQH
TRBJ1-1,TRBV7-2,ASSSRTGDTEAF
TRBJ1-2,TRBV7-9,ASSLALGGAPGYGYT
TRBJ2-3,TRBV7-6,ASSLSHTDTQY
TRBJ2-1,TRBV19,ASKPQVYNEQF
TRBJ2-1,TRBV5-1,ASSPPGLAGYNEQF
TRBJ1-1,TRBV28,ASRPTGPEAF
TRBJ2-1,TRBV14,ASSQVSYNEQF
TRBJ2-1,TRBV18,ASSPTGTPAYNEQF
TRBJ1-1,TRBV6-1,ASSTYGTGITEAF
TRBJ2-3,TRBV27,ASSLAGGLTDTQY
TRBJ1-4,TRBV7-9,ASSSEAGKLF
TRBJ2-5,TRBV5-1,ASSLSQGARETQY
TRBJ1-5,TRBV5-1,ASSLDGTRNQPQH
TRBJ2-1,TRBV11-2,ASSPPGAGGPDNEQF
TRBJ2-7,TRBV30,AWSVEDLIMSGEQY
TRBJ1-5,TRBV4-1,ASSQESGKARQPQH
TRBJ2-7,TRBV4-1,ASSLRKDPYEQY
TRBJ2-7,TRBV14,ASSPWTGAGEQY
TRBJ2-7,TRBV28,ASSGKSSYEQY
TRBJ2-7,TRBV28,ASSPILFTVGAHEQY
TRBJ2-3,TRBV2,ASGEERGITDTQY
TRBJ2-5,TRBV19,ASSRQGQETQY
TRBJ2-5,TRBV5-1,ASSFAAQETQY
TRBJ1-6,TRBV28,ASSTPGQGNSPLH
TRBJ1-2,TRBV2,ASSDQGFSMGYT
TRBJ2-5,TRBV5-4,ASSFGATISQETQY
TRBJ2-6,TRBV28,ASKTTPGANVLT
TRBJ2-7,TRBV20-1,SARSTYEQY
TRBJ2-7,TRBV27,ASSPLTDTYEQY
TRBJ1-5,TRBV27,ASSSLDRVYSNQPQH
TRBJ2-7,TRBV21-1,ASSLTGPGEQY
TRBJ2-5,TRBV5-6,ASSLRGAPQETQY
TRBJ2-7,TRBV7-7,ASSPDRAREQY
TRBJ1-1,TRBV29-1,SVLPQGLTEAF